The next 8 T cell receptor beta chains were all read from a single sample in a study of memory CD4+ T cells and cytomegalovirus serostatus. Clones were sequenced by immunoSEQ multiplex PCR, and TCRdb holds only the in-frame ones, with some missing. This table has under 100,000 clones, 75% to 90% appearing once. Single viable CD3+CD4+CD8-CD45RO+ cells were sorted as the memory CD4+ T cells. The sequenced sample consisted of memory CD4+ T cells from blood. The receptors here all came from an adult in good health and CMV-seronegative.

The V gene is TRBV10-2, the J gene TRBJ1-1; D gene ambiguous. Trimming pared 7 bases from V and 2 bases from J, leaving 8 bases between. The CDR3 has 12 amino acids. Germline loops: CDR1 WSHSY, CDR2 SAAADI. This CDR3 reads CASKKTNTEAFF. The CDR3 coding sequence is TGCGCCAGCAAGAAGACCAACACTGAAGCTTTCTTT.

The gene calls are TRBV7-3 and TRBJ2-5, with TRBD1 as a possible D gene (5 bases). The CDR3 length is 14 residues. CDR1 and CDR2 from the germline V gene are SGHTA and FQGTGA. The ends were cut back, 5 bases at V and 1 base at J, with 11 bases in the middle. The CDR3, as DNA: TGTGCCAGCAGCCGCCAGGGTTTCCAAGAGACCCAGTACTTC. Translation gives CASSRQGFQETQYF. The full variable domain, completed using reference TRBV7-3 and TRBJ2-5, is GAGVSQTPSNKVTEKGKYVELRCDPISGHTALYWYRQSLGQGPEFLIYFQGTGAADDSGLPNDRFFAVRPEGSVSTLKIQRTERGDSAVYLCASSRQGFQETQYFGPGTRLLVL.

The V and J genes are TRBV5-4 and TRBJ1-3; 8 nucleotides line up with TRBD1. The CDR3 spans 17 residues. The ends lost 3 bases at V and 2 bases at J; junction bases unmatched: 10. Germline CDR1 and CDR2: SGHNT and YYREEE (reference sequence). The CDR3 DNA reads as TGTGCCAGCAGCTCTGCCCCCGGACAGGGAGCTGGAAACACCATATATTTT. Its translation: CASSSAPGQGAGNTIYF.

The J gene is TRBJ2-5, the V gene TRBV9; D possibly corresponds to TRBD2 (6 bases). Trimming took 0 bases from V and 4 from J, leaving 10 bases between them. The CDR3 runs to 14 residues. Germline V lookup: CDR1 SGDLS, CDR2 YYNGEE. CDR3 bases: TGTGCCAGCAGCGTAGTTCTGGGGGGAGAGACCCAGTACTTC. Its translation: CASSVVLGGETQYF.

In DNA, the CDR3 is TGTGCCTGGACTCGAGGGGAACTATATGGCTACACCTTC. It encodes CAWTRGELYGYTF. This sequence joins TRBV30 and TRBJ1-2, with a weak D call TRBD1 (5 bases). The CDR3 has 13 amino acids. V dropped 4 bases and J dropped 5 bases, with 14 bases sitting between them. The V gene's germline CDR1 is GTSNPN and CDR2 SVGIG (reference sequence).

The J gene is TRBJ1-6, the V gene TRBV4-3; 9 positions agree with TRBD1. With 4 bases clipped from V and 5 bases from J, the junction kept 6 bases outside the gene matches. Per the germline V gene, CDR1 is LGHNA and CDR2 is YSLEER. This CDR3 contains 16 residues. CDR3 amino acids: CASSRETGGHNSPLHF. In DNA form, the CDR3 reads TGCGCCAGCAGCCGGGAGACAGGGGGTCATAATTCACCCCTCCACTTT.

This clone has just a few counts. The J gene is TRBJ1-3, the V gene TRBV15, with a possible D match to TRBD1 (6 bases). Trimming took off 0 bases at V and 1 base at J, with 13 bases between the two ends. Germline V lookup: CDR1 LNHNV, CDR2 YYDKDF (reference sequence). The CDR3 is 17 residues long. CDR3 nucleotide sequence: TGTGCCACCAGCAGAGATCGACAGGATAGATCTGGAAACACCATATATTTT. Translating it yields CATSRDRQDRSGNTIYF. Variable domain in full (rest from reference TRBV15 and TRBJ1-3): DAMVIQNPRYQVTQFGKPVTLSCSQTLNHNVMYWYQQKSSQAPKLLFHYYDKDFNNEADTPDNFQSRRPNTSFCFLDIRSPGLGDTAMYLCATSRDRQDRSGNTIYFGEGSWLTVV.

The chain uses TRBV19 and TRBJ1-2, with TRBD1 identical over 10 bases. The CDR3 has 16 amino acids. V trimming: 6 bases; J trimming: 1 base; junction bases outside the gene matches: 8. Per germline, CDR1 LNHDA and CDR2 SQIVND (reference sequence). The CDR3 reads CASRGGQGRVNYGYTF. The CDR3, as DNA: TGTGCCAGTAGAGGGGGACAGGGGAGGGTTAACTATGGCTACACCTTC.